This T cell receptor beta chain stems from a study of identical twins. Unmatched junction bases numbered 6, after V lost 0 bases and J lost 3 bases. CDR1 is DFQATT, CDR2 SNEGSKA, per germline (reference sequence). The CDR3 loop spans 15 amino acids. This clonotype occurred a few times. TCRdb redid the calling of the 5' RACE reads with MiXCR, one entry per CDR3 protein. The sample carries roughly 500,000 distinct CDR3 sequences, 22% recorded once. The same data also went into a second study, on T cells expressing NK-cell markers.

The rearrangement uses TRBV20-1 and TRBJ1-1; TRBD1 matches 8 bases. The receptor was derived from a woman in her late teens or twenties in good health. Sequencing was done on a sample of CD4+ T cells sorted from blood. CDR3 protein: CSARDGRTGYTEAFF. In nucleotides, the CDR3 is TGCAGTGCTAGAGATGGGCGGACAGGGTACACTGAAGCTTTCTTT.